This record covers a single TCR beta chain. Antigen unknown. This entry comes from a study of T cell responses to AZD1222 COVID-19 vaccine. Study-level points and caveats: Without day 14 samples, only post-peak T cell repertoires were studied. Seropositive status at baseline applied to only six AZD1222 recipients.

TCRdb's table, derived via immunoSEQ multiplex PCR, lists solely in-frame clones and lacks some. The sample carries some 100,000 clones, around 90% recorded once. Germline V gene sequence: CDR1 LNHNV, CDR2 YYDKDF (reference sequence). This CDR3 region has 14 residues. The V segment lost 2 bases and the J segment 9 bases; nucleotides outside the gene matches: 7. The sequenced sample was peripheral blood, obtained on day 0 of AZD1222 vaccination. This chain connects TRBV15 to TRBJ2-1; 7 bases match TRBD2. This clonotype was sampled from an adult in good health. This CDR3 is CATSRRTSDSEQFF. The CDR3 region has the DNA TGTGCCACCAGCAGAAGAACTAGCGACAGTGAGCAGTTCTTC.